This TCR beta chain was captured by sequencing in a study of Ad26.COV2.S vaccination and SARS-CoV-2 variants. Study-level background: Intramuscularly, Ad26.COV2.S was given either once or twice, 56 days apart. General observations from the study: In vaccinated individuals, spike-specific CD8+ and CD4+ T cell responses reportedly displayed substantial breadth.

Treatment denoted: about 20 received Ad26.COV2.S at low or high dose, single or two shots; about 5 received placebo; per-sample allocation not given. Samples analyzed were those drawn on day 63 after the first vaccine or placebo injection. Losses at the gene ends were 0 bases for V and 2 bases for J; bases not matched to a gene: 3. Germline V gene lookup returns CDR1 KGHSH and CDR2 LQKENI. The CDR3 sequence is 16 residues long. Turning to this clone: Its antigen is as yet unknown.

Sequencing used immunoSEQ multiplex PCR; TCRdb keeps in-frame clones, though not all of them. The repertoire holds approximately 400,000 clones, with 85% as singletons. The TCR originated in a person between 18 and 65 years old who received the Ad26.COV2.S COVID-19 vaccine or a placebo. The sequenced sample was peripheral blood, obtained in a trial of Ad26.COV2.S vaccine versus placebo. This chain joins TRBV18 and TRBJ2-1; 8 bases are shared with TRBD2. The DNA of the CDR3 is TGTGCCAGCTCACCACCAAGCGGGAGAGCCTACAATGAGCAGTTCTTC. Protein product: CASSPPSGRAYNEQFF. The full variable domain, rest sourced from reference TRBV18 and TRBJ2-1, is NAGVMQNPRHLVRRRGQEARLRCSPMKGHSHVYWYRQLPEEGLKFMVYLQKENIIDESGMPKERFSAEFPKEGPSILRIQQVVRGDSAAYFCASSPPSGRAYNEQFFGPGTRLTVL.